This TCR beta chain was recorded in a study of T cell changes during pregnancy in multiple sclerosis (dated by TCRdb to about 2019). General notes on the study: The study looked at changes in the T cell repertoire across pregnancy in women with multiple sclerosis.

The library came from the immunoSEQ multiplex PCR assay. TCRdb carries this immuneACCESS record with in-frame sequences only. Its versions omit some clonotypes, under half of them owing to an unresolved V gene in the studies checked, with the rest unexplained. This sample gives about 55,000 clones in total; 90% of them show up just once. The ten most abundant clones make up around 0.58% of the sample. The junction carries 24 bases between V and J, which are trimmed by 8 bases and 4 bases respectively. Counted from cysteine to phenylalanine, this CDR3 has 16 amino acids. Just the 48-base CDR3 DNA is kept, in frame starting at base 1. Sequences WNHNN (CDR1) and SYGVQD (CDR2) are obtained from the germline V gene (reference sequence). Note on this clone: It has no known antigen specificity. No base quality values were provided; no much bigger clone lies one nucleotide off.

The sequence links TRBV10-1 to TRBJ2-7; TRBD1 is a weak D gene call, 6 bases matching. The receptor was derived from a female donor with multiple sclerosis, enrolled in a pregnancy study. Here the sequenced sample was CD4+ T cells from peripheral blood mononuclear cells, taken in the first trimester of pregnancy. The bases are TGCGCCAGCTACAGGGTCCGTCGGTTTTTTCTTTACGAGCAGTACTTC. This yields the protein CASYRVRRFFLYEQYF.